These T cell receptor beta chains were read from a single sample in a study of control samples from healthy donors and cancer patients. Method: immunoSEQ multiplex PCR; TCRdb's copy keeps in-frame clones and lacks some. Of 70,000 to 85,000 clones listed, around 80% are singletons. Specimen: PBMCs. The receptors come from a man aged 55 to 70 with head and neck cancer. Each CDR3 is given with its conserved first and last residue. The D gene is left open where the match is weak. Some rows have no size entry. The others give once, few or many, or a class for an expanded clone.

v_call: TRBV6-5
j_call: TRBJ1-2
clone_size: -
d_call: -
cdr3_length: 13
cdr3_aa: CASSYGELSGYTF
cdr3_nt: TGTGCCAGCAGTTACGGGGAGTTGAGCGGCTACACCTTC

v_call: TRBV15
j_call: TRBJ2-1
clone_size: -
d_call: -
cdr3_length: 14
cdr3_aa: CATSRGGLAEEQFF
cdr3_nt: TGTGCCACCAGCAGAGGGGGGTTGGCAGAAGAGCAGTTCTTC

v_call: TRBV3-1/TRBV3-2
j_call: TRBJ2-5
clone_size: once
d_call: TRBD1
cdr3_length: 14
cdr3_aa: CASSPQDRGQTQYF
cdr3_nt: TGTGCCAGCAGCCCCCAGGACAGGGGACAGACCCAGTACTTC

v_call: TRBV28
j_call: TRBJ2-1
clone_size: -
d_call: -
cdr3_length: 12
cdr3_aa: CASSLSNNEQFF
cdr3_nt: TGTGCCAGCAGTTTATCCAACAATGAGCAGTTCTTC

v_call: TRBV5-4
j_call: TRBJ1-2
clone_size: few
d_call: -
cdr3_length: 16
cdr3_aa: CASSLGGAMGNYGYTF
cdr3_nt: TGTGCCAGCAGCTTGGGGGGGGCGATGGGGAACTATGGCTACACCTTC

v_call: TRBV7-8
j_call: TRBJ1-3
clone_size: -
d_call: -
cdr3_length: 14
cdr3_aa: CASSLVDGGNTIYF
cdr3_nt: TGTGCCAGCAGCTTAGTGGACGGTGGAAACACCATATATTTT

v_call: TRBV7-2
j_call: TRBJ2-1
clone_size: -
d_call: -
cdr3_length: 13
cdr3_aa: CASKLVGLSEQFF
cdr3_nt: TGTGCCAGCAAGTTAGTGGGTCTGAGTGAGCAGTTCTTC

v_call: TRBV12-3/TRBV12-4
j_call: TRBJ1-1
clone_size: -
d_call: TRBD1
cdr3_length: 12
cdr3_aa: CASSFGTGNAFF
cdr3_nt: TGTGCCAGCAGTTTTGGGACAGGGAACGCTTTCTTT

v_call: TRBV18
j_call: TRBJ1-5
clone_size: -
d_call: -
cdr3_length: 13
cdr3_aa: CASQKDSNQPQHF
cdr3_nt: TGTGCCAGCCAGAAGGATAGCAATCAGCCCCAGCATTTT

v_call: TRBV4-1
j_call: TRBJ2-1
clone_size: -
d_call: TRBD2
cdr3_length: 17
cdr3_aa: CAGSHESGLAGENEQFF
cdr3_nt: TGCGCCGGCAGCCACGAGAGCGGACTAGCGGGAGAAAATGAGCAGTTCTTC

v_call: TRBV18
j_call: TRBJ2-3
clone_size: -
d_call: -
cdr3_length: 14
cdr3_aa: CASSQGGSTDTQYF
cdr3_nt: TGTGCCAGCTCCCAGGGGGGGAGCACAGATACGCAGTATTTT

v_call: TRBV30
j_call: TRBJ1-2
clone_size: -
d_call: -
cdr3_length: 11
cdr3_aa: CACGQAYGYTF
cdr3_nt: TGTGCCTGCGGGCAGGCGTATGGCTACACCTTC

v_call: TRBV28
j_call: TRBJ1-2
clone_size: once
d_call: -
cdr3_length: 13
cdr3_aa: CASTSTQNYGYTF
cdr3_nt: TGTGCCAGCACCTCGACACAGAACTATGGCTACACCTTC

v_call: TRBV6-5
j_call: TRBJ1-1
clone_size: -
d_call: -
cdr3_length: 13
cdr3_aa: CASSPRLPSEAFF
cdr3_nt: TGTGCCAGCAGCCCAAGGTTACCCTCCGAAGCTTTCTTT

v_call: TRBV2
j_call: TRBJ2-7
clone_size: -
d_call: TRBD2
cdr3_length: 15
cdr3_aa: CASRLGRAPAYEQYF
cdr3_nt: TGTGCCAGTAGACTCGGGAGGGCCCCCGCCTACGAGCAGTACTTC

v_call: TRBV3-1/TRBV3-2
j_call: TRBJ1-2
clone_size: -
d_call: TRBD1
cdr3_length: 14
cdr3_aa: CASSRNLGQVSYTF
cdr3_nt: TGTGCCAGCAGCCGGAATCTTGGACAGGTCAGCTACACCTTC

v_call: TRBV30
j_call: TRBJ1-1
clone_size: -
d_call: TRBD1
cdr3_length: 14
cdr3_aa: CAWRSTGQGAEAFF
cdr3_nt: TGTGCCTGGAGGTCGACGGGACAGGGGGCGGAAGCTTTCTTT